The clone carrying this T cell receptor beta chain was observed once. Germline CDR1 and CDR2: LNHDA and SQIVND (reference sequence). The CDR3 spans 14 residues. The junction had 6 bases not matched to a gene; V was cut back by 9 bases and J by 4 bases. Profiled with immunoSEQ multiplex PCR; TCRdb holds only in-frame clones, not every one. The table lists approximately 86,000 clones, 89% of them singletons. This entry comes from a study of blood T cell repertoires in COVID-19. Turning to the study itself: Donors in the United States, Italy and Spain gave samples during acute or convalescent COVID-19. Sources were T cells, B-cell-depleted T cells, or PBMCs; the material itself was cDNA or gDNA.

This receptor was identified in a man in his fifties with acute or convalescent COVID-19. The sequenced material came from peripheral blood. J is TRBJ2-5 and V is TRBV19, with 12 bases fitting TRBD2. The CDR3 DNA reads TGTGCCAGCCAGGAACTAGCGGGGGGAGAGACCCAGTACTTC. The encoded protein is CASQELAGGETQYF.